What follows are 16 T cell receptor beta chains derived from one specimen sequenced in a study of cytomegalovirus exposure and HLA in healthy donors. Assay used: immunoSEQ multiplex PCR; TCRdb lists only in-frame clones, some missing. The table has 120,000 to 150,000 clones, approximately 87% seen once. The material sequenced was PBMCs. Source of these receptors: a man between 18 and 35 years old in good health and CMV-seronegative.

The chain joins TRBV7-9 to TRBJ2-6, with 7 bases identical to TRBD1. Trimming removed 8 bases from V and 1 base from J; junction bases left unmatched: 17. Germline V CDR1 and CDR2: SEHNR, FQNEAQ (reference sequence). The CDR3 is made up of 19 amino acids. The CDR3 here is CASGRDSYAGGSGANVLTF. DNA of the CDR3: TGTGCCAGCGGACGGGACAGCTACGCCGGTGGGTCTGGGGCCAACGTCCTGACTTTC.

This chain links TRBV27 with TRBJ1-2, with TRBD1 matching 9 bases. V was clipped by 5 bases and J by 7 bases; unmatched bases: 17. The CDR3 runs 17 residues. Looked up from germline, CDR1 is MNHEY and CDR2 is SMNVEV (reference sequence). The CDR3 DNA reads TGTGCCAGCAGTCCTACAGGGGGCGCAGGTTATGGTTCTGGCTACACCTTC. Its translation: CASSPTGGAGYGSGYTF.

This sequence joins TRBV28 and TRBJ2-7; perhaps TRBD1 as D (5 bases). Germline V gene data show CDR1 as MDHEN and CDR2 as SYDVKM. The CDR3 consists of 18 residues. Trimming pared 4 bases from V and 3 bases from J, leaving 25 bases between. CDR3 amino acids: CASSSPRWQGGRRYEQYF. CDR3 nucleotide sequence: TGTGCCAGCAGTTCTCCACGATGGCAGGGTGGACGTCGCTACGAGCAGTACTTC.

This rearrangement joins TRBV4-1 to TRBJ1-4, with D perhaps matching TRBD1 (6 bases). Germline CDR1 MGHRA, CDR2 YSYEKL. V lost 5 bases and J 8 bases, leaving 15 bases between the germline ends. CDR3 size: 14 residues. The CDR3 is CASSKTDSWEKLFF. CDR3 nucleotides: TGCGCCAGCAGCAAAACGGACAGCTGGGAAAAACTGTTTTTT.

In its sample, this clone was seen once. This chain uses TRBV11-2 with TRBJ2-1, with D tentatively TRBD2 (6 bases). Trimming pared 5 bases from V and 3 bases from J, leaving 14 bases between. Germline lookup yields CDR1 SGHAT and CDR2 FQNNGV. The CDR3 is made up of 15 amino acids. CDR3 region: CASSLGRGNYNEQFF. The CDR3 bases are TGTGCCAGCAGCCTTGGCCGGGGGAACTACAATGAGCAGTTCTTC.

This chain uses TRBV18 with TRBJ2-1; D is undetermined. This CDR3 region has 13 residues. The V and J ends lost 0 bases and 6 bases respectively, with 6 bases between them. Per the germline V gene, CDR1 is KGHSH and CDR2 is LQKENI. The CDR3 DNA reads TGTGCCAGCTCACCACCTAACGGCAATGAGCAGTTCTTC. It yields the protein CASSPPNGNEQFF.

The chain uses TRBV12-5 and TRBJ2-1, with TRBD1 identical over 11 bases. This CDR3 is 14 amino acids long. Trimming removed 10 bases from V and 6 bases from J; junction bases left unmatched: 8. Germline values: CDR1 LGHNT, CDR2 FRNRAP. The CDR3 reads CATSRDRGTNEQFF. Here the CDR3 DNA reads TGTGCTACCAGCCGGGACAGGGGGACCAATGAGCAGTTCTTC.

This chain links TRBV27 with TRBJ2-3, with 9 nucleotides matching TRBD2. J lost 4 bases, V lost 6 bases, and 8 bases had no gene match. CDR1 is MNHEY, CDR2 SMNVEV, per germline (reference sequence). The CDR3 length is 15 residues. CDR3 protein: CASRRWTSDSDTQYF. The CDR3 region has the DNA TGTGCCAGCAGGAGATGGACTAGCGACTCAGATACGCAGTATTTT.

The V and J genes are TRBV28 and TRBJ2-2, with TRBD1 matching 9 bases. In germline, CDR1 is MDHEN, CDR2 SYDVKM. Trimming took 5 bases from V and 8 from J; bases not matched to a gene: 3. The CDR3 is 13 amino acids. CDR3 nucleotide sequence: TGTGCCAGCAGTCTACAGGGGGCGGGGGAGCTGTTTTTT. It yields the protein CASSLQGAGELFF.

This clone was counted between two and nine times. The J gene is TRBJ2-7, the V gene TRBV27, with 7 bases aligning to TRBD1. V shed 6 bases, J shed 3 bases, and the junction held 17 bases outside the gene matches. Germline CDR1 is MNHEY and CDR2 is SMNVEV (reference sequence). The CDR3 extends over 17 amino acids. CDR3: CASSTKLYGQAIYEQYF. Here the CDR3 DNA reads TGTGCCAGCAGCACAAAACTATACGGACAGGCTATCTACGAGCAGTACTTC.

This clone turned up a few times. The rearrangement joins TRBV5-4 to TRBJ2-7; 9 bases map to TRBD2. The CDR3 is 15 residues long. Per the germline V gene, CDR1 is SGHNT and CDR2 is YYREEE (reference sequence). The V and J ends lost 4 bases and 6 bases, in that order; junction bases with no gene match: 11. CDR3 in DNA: TGTGCCAGCAGCGCCCCCGGAGCTAGCGGGACCGAGCAGTACTTC. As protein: CASSAPGASGTEQYF.

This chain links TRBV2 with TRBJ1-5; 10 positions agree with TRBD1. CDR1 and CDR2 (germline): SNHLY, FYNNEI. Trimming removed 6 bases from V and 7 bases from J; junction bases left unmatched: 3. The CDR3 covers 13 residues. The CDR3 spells CASRTGGGQPQHF. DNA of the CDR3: TGTGCCAGCAGGACAGGGGGCGGGCAGCCCCAGCATTTT.

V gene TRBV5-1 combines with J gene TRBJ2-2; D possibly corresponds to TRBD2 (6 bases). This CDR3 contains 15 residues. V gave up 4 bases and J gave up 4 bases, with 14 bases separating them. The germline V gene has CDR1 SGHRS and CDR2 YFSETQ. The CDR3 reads CASSPGTWGTGELFF. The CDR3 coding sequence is TGCGCCAGCAGCCCCGGGACTTGGGGCACCGGGGAGCTGTTTTTT.

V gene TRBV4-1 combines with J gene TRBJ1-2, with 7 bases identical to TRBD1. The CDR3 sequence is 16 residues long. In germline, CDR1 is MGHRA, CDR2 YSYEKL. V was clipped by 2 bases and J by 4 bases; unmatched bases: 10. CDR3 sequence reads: CASSQPRETGPYGYTF. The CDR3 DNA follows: TGCGCCAGCAGCCAACCAAGGGAGACAGGGCCCTATGGCTACACCTTC.

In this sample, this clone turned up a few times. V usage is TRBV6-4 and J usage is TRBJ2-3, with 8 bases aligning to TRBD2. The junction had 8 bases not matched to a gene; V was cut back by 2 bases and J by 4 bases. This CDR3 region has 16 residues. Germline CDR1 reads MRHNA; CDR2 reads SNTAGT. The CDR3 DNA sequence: TGTGCCAGCAGTGACGAAACGGGGGGGCCAGCAGATACGCAGTATTTT. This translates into CASSDETGGPADTQYF.

CDR3 in DNA: TGTGCCAGTAGTCACCTCAGCGGGCTAGACTATGGCTACACCTTC. It is translated as CASSHLSGLDYGYTF. The chain combines TRBV19 with TRBJ1-2; D gene unclear. V gave up 5 bases and J gave up 3 bases, with 16 bases separating them. Per the germline V gene, CDR1 is LNHDA and CDR2 is SQIVND (reference sequence). The CDR3 is 15 residues long.